This T cell receptor (beta chain) was observed in a study of metastatic and nonmetastatic thyroid tumors. The wider study: Repertoires from blood and tumor or nodule tissue of malignant and benign thyroid patients were compared. The study's findings and limits: Compared with benign nodules, malignant thyroid tumors were reported to have significantly higher TCR beta diversity in both blood and tumor.

In the original analysis: Built for papillary thyroid cancer, a distant-metastasis classifier drew on CDR3 differences across clinicopathological groups. TCRdb reprocessed the PCR reads using MiXCR. The V and J calls follow TCRdb's processing rather than the paper's. This sample carries over 15,000 clones, around a fifth of them seen once, and the ten largest clones take over 15%. This clone was counted ten times or more. Its antigen is not identified. The CDR3 is made up of 14 amino acids. The V gene lost 0 bases and the J gene lost 7 bases, with 13 bases spanning the gap. The germline CDR1 and CDR2 sequences are DFQATT and SNEGSKA (reference sequence). All patients reached thyroid surgery having received no treatment beforehand.

Sample: tumor tissue. This sequence originates from a female donor with papillary thyroid cancer or a benign thyroid nodule (not recorded which). Some clones in this sample may be carry-over from other donors' samples. The chain couples TRBV20-1 to TRBJ2-1; tentatively, D is TRBD2 (6 bases). The CDR3 protein is CSARDLGTFNEQFF. DNA of the CDR3: TGCAGTGCTAGAGATTTAGGGACTTTTAATGAGCAGTTCTTC.